One and the same sample provided the 16 T cell receptor beta chains below, sequenced in a study of technical replicates of blood from a few donors. Assay: immunoSEQ multiplex PCR; the TCRdb copy retains only in-frame clones and omits some. The sample lists under 90,000 clones; approximately 94% were seen once. Sequenced material: T cells isolated from PBMCs. The receptors come from a human donor in good health.

This chain connects TRBV10-3 to TRBJ2-1, with 8 bases fitting TRBD2. Looked up from germline, CDR1 is ENHRY and CDR2 is SYGVKD. The CDR3 consists of 17 residues. V trimming: 2 bases; J trimming: 6 bases; junction bases outside the gene matches: 12. The CDR3 reads CAISEPVSGKRFNEQFF. The CDR3 DNA sequence: TGTGCCATCAGTGAGCCTGTTAGCGGGAAAAGGTTCAATGAGCAGTTCTTC.

The chain recombines TRBV6-6 with TRBJ1-4; TRBD1 agrees at 7 bases. Germline trimming cut 2 bases from V and 4 bases from J; bases unmatched to any gene: 1. Germline V gene lookup returns CDR1 MNHNY and CDR2 SVGAGI (reference sequence). This CDR3 is built from 14 residues. The CDR3 loop is CASSYTGDNEKLFF. The CDR3 DNA reads as TGTGCCAGCAGTTACACAGGGGATAATGAAAAACTGTTTTTT.

The chain couples TRBV6-1 to TRBJ2-2; the D is unclear. Germline-derived CDR1 and CDR2 are MNHNS and SASEGT. V was clipped by 6 bases and J by 0 bases, with 5 bases between them. The CDR3 extends over 13 amino acids. This CDR3 is CASRGPNTGELFF. CDR3 coding DNA: TGTGCCAGCAGGGGCCCGAACACCGGGGAGCTGTTTTTT.

V is TRBV27 and J is TRBJ2-1; the D gene is possibly TRBD2 (6 bases). The CDR3 is 15 amino acids. Germline V lookup: CDR1 MNHEY, CDR2 SMNVEV (reference sequence). V was shortened by 6 bases and J by 0 bases, with 12 bases between the two germline ends. DNA for the CDR3: TGTGCCAGCAGCCGGGACTCAAGCTCCTACAATGAGCAGTTCTTC. Translating gives CASSRDSSSYNEQFF.

Regarding this clone: No DNA is shown, since the ends of the CDR3 on it are uncertain; the CDR3 is the one TCRdb lists. The V and J genes are TRBV21-1 and TRBJ2-3; TRBD2, the table's D call, lacks a check against the DNA. TRBV21-1 is a known pseudogene. The length of the CDR3 is 15 amino acids, counting both ends. The CDR3 spells CASGRVAGGTDTQYF.

The CDR3, as DNA: TGTGCCAGCAGTTACTCCGTGACCGGGGAGCTGTTTTTT. This sequence encodes CASSYSVTGELFF. The V gene is TRBV6-5, the J gene TRBJ2-2; D not certain. This CDR3 has 13 amino acids. Per germline, CDR1 MNHEY and CDR2 SVGAGI. Between the trimmed V and J ends, which lost 0 bases and 5 bases, there was a span of 4 bases.

V and J are TRBV7-8 and TRBJ1-5; unclear D gene. V dropped 2 bases and J dropped 6 bases, with 14 bases sitting between them. There are 15 residues in the CDR3. From germline, CDR1 is SGHVS and CDR2 FQNEAQ. The CDR3 loop is CASSLRRDFSQPQHF. The CDR3 nucleotides are TGTGCCAGCAGCTTACGACGGGATTTCTCTCAGCCCCAGCATTTT. Together with reference TRBV7-8 and TRBJ1-5, the CDR3 gives the full variable domain: GAGVSQSPRYKVAKRGQDVALRCDPISGHVSLFWYQQALGQGPEFLTYFQNEAQLDKSGLPSDRFFAERPEGSVSTLKIQRTQQEDSAVYLCASSLRRDFSQPQHFGDGTRLSIL.

This chain uses TRBV29-1 with TRBJ2-3; the D gene is possibly TRBD2 (5 bases). The length of the CDR3 is 12 residues. The V and J ends lost 6 bases and 3 bases respectively, with 10 bases between them. From germline, CDR1 is SQVTM and CDR2 ANQGSEA. CDR3 nucleotide sequence: TGCAGCGTCGAGGGTCGTACAGATACGCAGTATTTT. Translated, it gives CSVEGRTDTQYF.

The count of this clone is one. The J gene is TRBJ2-6, the V gene TRBV6-5; weak D call: TRBD2 (6 bases). The CDR3 is 13 amino acids. Trimming left V 10 bases short and J 1 base short, with 8 bases between. Germline V gene data show CDR1 as MNHEY and CDR2 as SVGAGI. As DNA, the CDR3 is TGTGCCACCCGGGGGTCTGGGGCCAACGTCCTGACTTTC. Translated: CATRGSGANVLTF.

The J gene is TRBJ2-7, the V gene TRBV6-6, with D perhaps TRBD1 (5 bases). The CDR3 consists of 13 residues. V lost 2 bases, J lost 4 bases, and 9 bases lay in between. CDR1 is MNHNY, CDR2 SVGAGI, per germline (reference sequence). CDR3 sequence reads: CASSYQGPYEQYF. CDR3 nucleotides: TGTGCCAGCAGTTACCAGGGCCCTTACGAGCAGTACTTC.

This chain uses TRBV14 with TRBJ2-2; 7 bases match TRBD1. This CDR3 region has 16 residues. Germline V CDR1 and CDR2: SGHDN, FVKESK. The V and J ends lost 6 bases and 6 bases, in that order; junction bases with no gene match: 13. CDR3 protein: CASSHKDRVLSGELFF. CDR3 DNA sequence: TGTGCCAGCAGTCATAAAGACAGGGTTTTGTCCGGGGAGCTGTTTTTT.

The chain carries TRBV5-6 and TRBJ1-1, with D possibly matching TRBD1 (5 bases). Germline V CDR1 and CDR2: SGHDT, YYEEEE. V lost 0 bases and J 7 bases, leaving 13 bases between the germline ends. The CDR3 runs to 14 residues. CDR3 loop: CASSLDRYLVEAFF. The CDR3 DNA sequence: TGTGCCAGCAGCTTGGACAGGTACCTTGTTGAAGCTTTCTTT.

The chain links TRBV9 to TRBJ2-4; no reliable D call. CDR1 is SGDLS, CDR2 YYNGEE, per germline. Trimming stripped 0 bases from V and 7 bases from J, with 11 bases between. The CDR3 contains 14 residues. The CDR3 DNA sequence: TGTGCCAGCAGCGTAGTCGGAGAGAGTAACATTCAGTACTTC. Its translation: CASSVVGESNIQYF.

This clone appeared once. The V gene is TRBV6-1, the J gene TRBJ2-1, with TRBD1 as a possible D gene (5 bases). The CDR3 has 15 residues. Germline values: CDR1 MNHNS, CDR2 SASEGT. Trimming pared 2 bases from V and 0 bases from J, leaving 8 bases between. The CDR3 loop is CASSEHRHSYNEQFF. The CDR3 coding sequence is TGTGCCAGCAGTGAACACAGGCACTCCTACAATGAGCAGTTCTTC.

The CDR3 DNA is TGTGCCAGCAGGGCAACAGCTAACTATGGCTACACCTTC. Amino acids: CASRATANYGYTF. The chain carries TRBV6-5 and TRBJ1-2; no definite D call. The CDR3 has 13 amino acids. From germline, CDR1 is MNHEY and CDR2 SVGAGI. V was trimmed by 6 bases and J by 0 bases, leaving 8 bases between them.

The rearrangement joins TRBV5-1 to TRBJ2-5; 8 nucleotides match TRBD1. The CDR3 consists of 14 residues. The trim removed 3 bases at V and 2 bases at J, leaving 3 bases unmatched. Germline-derived CDR1 and CDR2 are SGHRS and YFSETQ. The DNA of the CDR3 is TGCGCCAGCAGCTCGGGACAGGCACAAGAGACCCAGTACTTC. Translation gives CASSSGQAQETQYF.